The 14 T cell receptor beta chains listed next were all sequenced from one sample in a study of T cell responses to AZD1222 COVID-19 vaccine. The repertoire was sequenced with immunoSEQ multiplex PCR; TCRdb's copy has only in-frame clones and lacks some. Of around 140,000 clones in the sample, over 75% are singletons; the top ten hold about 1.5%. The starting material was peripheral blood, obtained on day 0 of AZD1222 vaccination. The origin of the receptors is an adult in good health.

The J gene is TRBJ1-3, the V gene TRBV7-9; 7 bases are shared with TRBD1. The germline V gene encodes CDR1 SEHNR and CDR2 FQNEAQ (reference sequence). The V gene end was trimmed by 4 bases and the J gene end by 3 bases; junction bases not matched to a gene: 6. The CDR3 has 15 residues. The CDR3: CASSSNPGGGNTIYF. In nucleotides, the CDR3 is TGTGCCAGCAGCTCTAATCCAGGGGGTGGAAACACCATATATTTT.

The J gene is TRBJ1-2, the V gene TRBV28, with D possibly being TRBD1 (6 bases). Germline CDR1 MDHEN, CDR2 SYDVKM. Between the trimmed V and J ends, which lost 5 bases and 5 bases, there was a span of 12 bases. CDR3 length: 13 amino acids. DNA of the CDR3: TGTGCCAGCAGTCAGGGGCGTAGGTATGGCTACACCTTC. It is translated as CASSQGRRYGYTF.

DNA for the CDR3: TGTGCCAGCAGCGCCCCGGGTAAGGAGACTGAAGCTTTCTTT. Amino acids: CASSAPGKETEAFF. J is TRBJ1-1 and V is TRBV11-2; D unclear. This CDR3 is built from 14 residues. Per germline, CDR1 SGHAT and CDR2 FQNNGV. The germline V and J ends were trimmed by 5 bases and 5 bases, with 15 bases remaining between them. Supplemented by reference TRBV11-2 and TRBJ1-1, the full variable domain reads EAGVAQSPRYKIIEKRQSVAFWCNPISGHATLYWYQQILGQGPKLLIQFQNNGVVDDSQLPKDRFSAERLKGVDSTLKIQPAKLEDSAVYLCASSAPGKETEAFFGQGTRLTVV.

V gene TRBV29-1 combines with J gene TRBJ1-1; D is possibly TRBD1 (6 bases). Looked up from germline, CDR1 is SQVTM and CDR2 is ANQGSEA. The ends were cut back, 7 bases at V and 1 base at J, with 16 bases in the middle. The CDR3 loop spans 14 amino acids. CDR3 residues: CSASKGGQNTEAFF. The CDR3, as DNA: TGCAGCGCCTCAAAGGGGGGACAGAACACTGAAGCTTTCTTT.

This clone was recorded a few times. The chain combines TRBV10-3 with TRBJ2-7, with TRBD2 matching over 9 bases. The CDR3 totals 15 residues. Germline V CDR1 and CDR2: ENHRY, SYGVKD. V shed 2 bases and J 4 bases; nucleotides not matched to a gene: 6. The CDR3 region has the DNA TGTGCCATCAGTGAGGAGGCGGGAGGGCCGTACGAGCAGTACTTC. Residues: CAISEEAGGPYEQYF.

Written as DNA, the CDR3 is TGTGCCAGCAGCTTCCCAGCCGGGACGGACTATGGCTACACCTTC. This sequence encodes CASSFPAGTDYGYTF. V gene TRBV7-9 combines with J gene TRBJ1-2; D possibly corresponds to TRBD1 (5 bases). CDR3 size: 15 residues. Per germline, CDR1 SEHNR and CDR2 FQNEAQ (reference sequence). V was cut by 3 bases and J by 3 bases, with 14 bases left in between.

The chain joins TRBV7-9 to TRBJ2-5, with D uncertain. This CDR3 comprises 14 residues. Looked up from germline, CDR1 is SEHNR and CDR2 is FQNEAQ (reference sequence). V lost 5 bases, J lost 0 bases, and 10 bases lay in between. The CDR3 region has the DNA TGTGCCAGCAGCCCGACGGCGTACCAAGAGACCCAGTACTTC. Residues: CASSPTAYQETQYF.

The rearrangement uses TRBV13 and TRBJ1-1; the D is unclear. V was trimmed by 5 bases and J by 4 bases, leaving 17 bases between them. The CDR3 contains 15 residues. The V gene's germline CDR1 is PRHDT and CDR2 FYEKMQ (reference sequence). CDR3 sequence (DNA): TGTGCCAGCAGCCCTAGTGGTCAGCTCAGCACTGAAGCTTTCTTT. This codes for CASSPSGQLSTEAFF.

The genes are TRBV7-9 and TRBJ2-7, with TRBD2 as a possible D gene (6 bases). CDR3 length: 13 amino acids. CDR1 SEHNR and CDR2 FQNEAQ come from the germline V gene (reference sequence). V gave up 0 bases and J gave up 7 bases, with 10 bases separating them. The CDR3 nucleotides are TGTGCCAGCAGCTTAGCCACCGGGACTGAGCAGTACTTC. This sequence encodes CASSLATGTEQYF.

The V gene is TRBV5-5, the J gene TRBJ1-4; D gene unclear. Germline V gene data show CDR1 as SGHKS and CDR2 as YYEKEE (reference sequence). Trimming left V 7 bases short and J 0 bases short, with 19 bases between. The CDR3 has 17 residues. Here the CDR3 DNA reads TGTGCCAGCTGTCCATCCATGCCGCGTACAACTAATGAAAAACTGTTTTTT. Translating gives CASCPSMPRTTNEKLFF.

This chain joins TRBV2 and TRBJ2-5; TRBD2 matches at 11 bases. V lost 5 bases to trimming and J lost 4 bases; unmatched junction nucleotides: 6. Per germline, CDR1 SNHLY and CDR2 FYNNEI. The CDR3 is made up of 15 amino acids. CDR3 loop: CASSQTSGRAETQYF. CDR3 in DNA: TGTGCCAGCAGTCAAACTAGCGGGAGAGCAGAGACCCAGTACTTC.

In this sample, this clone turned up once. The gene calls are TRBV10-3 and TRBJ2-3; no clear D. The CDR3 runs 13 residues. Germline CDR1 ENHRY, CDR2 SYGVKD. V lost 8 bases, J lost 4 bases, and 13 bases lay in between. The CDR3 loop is CAISSGAADTQYF. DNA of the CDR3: TGTGCCATCTCGTCCGGCGCGGCAGATACGCAGTATTTT.

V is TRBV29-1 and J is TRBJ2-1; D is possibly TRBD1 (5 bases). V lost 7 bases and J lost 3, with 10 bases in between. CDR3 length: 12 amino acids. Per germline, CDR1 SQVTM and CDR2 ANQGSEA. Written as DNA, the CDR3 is TGCAGCGCTTTGGGGCTCTACAATGAGCAGTTCTTC. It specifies CSALGLYNEQFF.

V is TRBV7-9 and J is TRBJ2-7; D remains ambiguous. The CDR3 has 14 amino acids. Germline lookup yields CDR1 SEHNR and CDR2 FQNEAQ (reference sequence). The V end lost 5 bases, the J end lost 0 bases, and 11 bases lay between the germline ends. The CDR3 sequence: CASSPGRLSYEQYF. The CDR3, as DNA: TGTGCCAGCAGCCCTGGACGGCTCTCCTACGAGCAGTACTTC.